This TCR beta chain came from a study of OX40 agonist ivuxolimab in advanced cancers. As for the study in general: The patients got ivuxolimab, which is an agonistic anti-OX40 (CD134) antibody.

TCRdb's copy holds only in-frame clones and misses some; the assay was immunoSEQ multiplex PCR. The sample records tens of thousands of clones, 88% being singletons. After removal of 5 bases from V and 5 bases from J, the junction contained 2 bases not matched to a gene. CDR1 and CDR2 from the germline V gene are SGHTA and FQGTGA. The CDR3 is 13 residues long. Sequencing was performed on CD4+ or CD8+ T cells sorted from blood, taken in a trial of the OX40 agonist ivuxolimab. The chain has TRBV7-3 and TRBJ2-7; TRBD1 agrees at 11 bases. The receptor comes from an adult with an advanced solid tumor such as melanoma, head and neck, liver or kidney cancer. CDR3 sequence (DNA): TGTGCCAGCAGCCGGACAGGGGGCGACGAGCAGTACTTC. Residues: CASSRTGGDEQYF.